One and the same sample provided the 29 T cell receptor beta chains below, sequenced in a study of blood T cell repertoires in COVID-19 (dated by TCRdb to 2020 to 2021). Libraries came from the immunoSEQ multiplex PCR assay. Not all clones reach the TCRdb copy of this immuneACCESS table, which keeps in-frame sequences only. Checked studies attribute under half of the gap to unresolved V genes and leave the rest unexplained. Across this sample there are 200,000 to 250,000 clones, with just under 85% seen only once. Together, the top ten hold approximately 1.2% of the sample. The specimen was PBMCs or T cells enriched from blood (not recorded which). These receptors all come from a woman aged 40 to 50 with acute COVID-19.

This chain connects TRBV7-3 to TRBJ2-6; TRBD1 matches 7 bases. J lost 2 bases, V lost 5 bases, and 6 bases had no gene match. The CDR3 has 16 residues. CDR1 SGHTA and CDR2 FQGTGA come from the germline V gene. CDR3 coding DNA: TGTGCCAGCAGCCCGAAGACAGGGACTGGGGCCAACGTCCTGACTTTC. Translated: CASSPKTGTGANVLTF.

This rearrangement joins TRBV27 to TRBJ2-7; D might be TRBD2 (5 bases). Germline values: CDR1 MNHEY, CDR2 SMNVEV (reference sequence). The CDR3 consists of 14 residues. Trimming removed 5 bases at V and 5 bases at J, with 16 bases between. CDR3 bases: TGTGCCAGCAGTGCGGGTGGTTCGGGGAACGAGCAGTACTTC. Translated, it gives CASSAGGSGNEQYF.

The rearrangement links TRBV27 to TRBJ2-7; TRBD1 matches at 7 bases. The junction had 7 bases not matched to a gene; V was cut back by 4 bases and J by 1 base. The CDR3 loop spans 15 amino acids. CDR1 and CDR2 from the germline V gene are MNHEY and SMNVEV (reference sequence). CDR3 in amino acids: CASSSKDRPSYEQYF. In DNA, the CDR3 is TGTGCCAGCAGTTCTAAGGACAGGCCTTCCTACGAGCAGTACTTC.

This clone was found once. The chain has TRBV6-5 and TRBJ2-5; tentative D call: TRBD2 (6 bases). The CDR3 runs 14 residues. Germline CDR1 MNHEY, CDR2 SVGAGI. Trimming took off 7 bases at V and 8 bases at J, with 20 bases between the two ends. The CDR3 nucleotides are TGTGCCAGCAAGGTGCAGGGTTTGGGGGGAACCCAGTACTTC. It encodes CASKVQGLGGTQYF.

This clone was seen only a few times. The chain joins TRBV7-8 to TRBJ1-5; TRBD1 aligns across 8 bases. Germline CDR1 SGHVS, CDR2 FQNEAQ. V lost 5 bases, J lost 8 bases, and 8 bases stayed unmatched. The CDR3 is 14 amino acids. The CDR3 region has the DNA TGTGCCAGCAGCCCGCTACAGGGGGGAAAGCCCCAGCATTTT. It translates to CASSPLQGGKPQHF.

This chain uses TRBV27 with TRBJ2-2; TRBD1 agrees at 11 bases. This CDR3 is built from 15 residues. The V gene end was trimmed by 10 bases and the J gene end by 5 bases; junction bases not matched to a gene: 9. The germline CDR1 and CDR2 sequences are MNHEY and SMNVEV (reference sequence). The CDR3 DNA reads as TGTGCCACCCGCAGGGACAGGGGGTCAACCGGGGAGCTGTTTTTT. Amino acid sequence: CATRRDRGSTGELFF.

This CDR3 reads CASSFNYEQYF. CDR3 DNA sequence: TGTGCCAGCAGCTTCAACTACGAGCAGTACTTC. The rearrangement uses TRBV7-2 and TRBJ2-7; D is unresolved. The CDR3 covers 11 residues. V was trimmed by 3 bases and J by 3 bases, leaving 3 bases between them. From germline, CDR1 is SGHTA and CDR2 FQGNSA.

This clone has only a few counts. The chain is built from TRBV7-9 and TRBJ1-4; TRBD1 might be the D (5 bases). Trimming left V 2 bases short and J 6 bases short, with 13 bases between. The CDR3 is 15 residues long. CDR1 SEHNR and CDR2 FQNEAQ come from the germline V gene (reference sequence). This CDR3 is CASSLSQGLDEKLFF. The CDR3 DNA reads TGTGCCAGCAGCTTATCCCAGGGCCTTGATGAAAAACTGTTTTTT. Full variable domain (missing parts from reference TRBV7-9 and TRBJ1-4): DTGVSQNPRHKITKRGQNVTFRCDPISEHNRLYWYRQTLGQGPEFLTYFQNEAQLEKSRLLSDRFSAERPKGSFSTLEIQRTEQGDSAMYLCASSLSQGLDEKLFFGSGTQLSVL.

V and J are TRBV7-9 and TRBJ2-2; 13 positions match TRBD2. Looked up from germline, CDR1 is SEHNR and CDR2 is FQNEAQ (reference sequence). V shed 5 bases and J 6 bases; nucleotides not matched to a gene: 6. CDR3 length: 16 amino acids. DNA for the CDR3: TGTGCCAGCAGCGATATCGGGACTAGCGGGGCCGGGGAGCTGTTTTTT. The encoded protein is CASSDIGTSGAGELFF. Looking up the rest from reference TRBV7-9 and TRBJ2-2 gives the full variable domain: DTGVSQNPRHKITKRGQNVTFRCDPISEHNRLYWYRQTLGQGPEFLTYFQNEAQLEKSRLLSDRFSAERPKGSFSTLEIQRTEQGDSAMYLCASSDIGTSGAGELFFGEGSRLTVL.

J is TRBJ2-2 and V is TRBV19, with 10 bases lining up with TRBD2. V shed 6 bases, J shed 5 bases, and the junction held 6 bases outside the gene matches. The germline V gene has CDR1 LNHDA and CDR2 SQIVND (reference sequence). The CDR3 sequence is 15 residues long. The CDR3 bases are TGTGCCAGTAGCGTAGCGGGGGGACTGACCGGGGAGCTGTTTTTT. Protein product: CASSVAGGLTGELFF. The whole variable domain, filled in from reference TRBV19 and TRBJ2-2, reads DGGITQSPKYLFRKEGQNVTLSCEQNLNHDAMYWYRQDPGQGLRLIYYSQIVNDFQKGDIAEGYSVSREKKESFPLTVTSAQKNPTAFYLCASSVAGGLTGELFFGEGSRLTVL.

The chain carries TRBV6-6 and TRBJ2-2, with a tentative D call TRBD2 (6 bases). V gave up 2 bases and J gave up 6 bases, with 10 bases separating them. CDR1 is MNHNY, CDR2 SVGAGI, per germline (reference sequence). The CDR3 runs to 14 residues. The chain's CDR3 is CASSYTRGAGELFF. CDR3 sequence (DNA): TGTGCCAGCAGTTACACGCGCGGGGCCGGGGAGCTGTTTTTT.

This clone was detected only once. V and J are TRBV24-1 and TRBJ2-1, with D tentatively TRBD2 (6 bases). Germline loops: CDR1 KGHDR, CDR2 SFDVKD. The CDR3 is 15 amino acids. Trimming took 0 bases from V and 6 from J, leaving 11 bases between them. CDR3 sequence reads: CATSDLGNGGNEQFF. CDR3 nucleotides: TGTGCCACCAGTGATTTGGGTAACGGGGGCAATGAGCAGTTCTTC.

The chain joins TRBV4-1 to TRBJ1-2, with 7 bases matching TRBD1. The CDR3 length is 16 residues. J was trimmed by 6 bases and V by 0 bases; bases with no gene match: 10. Germline CDR1 MGHRA, CDR2 YSYEKL. The CDR3 DNA sequence: TGCGCCAGCAGCCAAGATTTGGCAGGGGGTGCGCATGGCTACACCTTC. It codes for CASSQDLAGGAHGYTF.

Comment on this clone: A much larger clone differs by one base, so this may be a read error. Additional DNA sequences in this sample encode the identical CDR3. This rearrangement joins TRBV9 to TRBJ2-1; 8 positions agree with TRBD2. The J segment lost 0 bases and the V segment lost 0 bases, leaving 2 bases of the junction unmatched. The CDR3 totals 16 residues. The germline V gene has CDR1 SGDLS and CDR2 YYNGEE. The CDR3 coding sequence is TGTGCCAGCAGCGTAGGAGCGGGGGCCTCCTACAATGAGCAGTTCTTC. It translates to CASSVGAGASYNEQFF.

V usage is TRBV4-2 and J usage is TRBJ2-3, with 12 bases fitting TRBD2. The CDR3 runs to 17 residues. V dropped 0 bases and J dropped 2; count of bases not matched to a gene: 3. CDR1 and CDR2 (germline): LGHNA, YNFKEQ. In DNA form, the CDR3 reads TGTGCCAGCAGCCAAGATCGACTAGCGGGGGTCACAGATACGCAGTATTTT. This sequence encodes CASSQDRLAGVTDTQYF.

This clone has only a few counts. The gene calls are TRBV14 and TRBJ2-3, with 11 bases that match TRBD2. The CDR3 is 15 residues long. Germline values: CDR1 SGHDN, CDR2 FVKESK. The V segment lost 4 bases and the J segment 8 bases; nucleotides outside the gene matches: 8. The CDR3 nucleotides are TGTGCCAGCAGCCCCCGACTAGCGGGATCGGGTACGCAGTATTTT. Its translation: CASSPRLAGSGTQYF. The entire variable domain, with the rest obtained from reference TRBV14 and TRBJ2-3, is as follows: EAGVTQFPSHSVIEKGQTVTLRCDPISGHDNLYWYRRVMGKEIKFLLHFVKESKQDESGMPNNRFLAERTGGTYSTLKVQPAELEDSGVYFCASSPRLAGSGTQYFGPGTRLTVL.

The chain is built from TRBV2 and TRBJ2-1; no definite D call. The CDR3 has 14 residues. Germline assignment: CDR1 SNHLY and CDR2 FYNNEI. V dropped 2 bases and J dropped 7 bases, with 12 bases sitting between them. DNA for the CDR3: TGTGCCAGCAGTGAAAAGCGTTTGACGAATGAGCAGTTCTTC. Its protein product is CASSEKRLTNEQFF.

V and J are TRBV2 and TRBJ1-2; 8 nucleotides match TRBD1. The CDR3 covers 12 residues. V shed 8 bases, J shed 8 bases, and the junction held 7 bases outside the gene matches. Germline CDR1 SNHLY, CDR2 FYNNEI. In DNA form, the CDR3 reads TGTGCCAGCCGAACAGGGGGGAGAGGCTACACCTTC. This gives the protein CASRTGGRGYTF.

This chain links TRBV7-2 with TRBJ2-1; the match to TRBD2 covers 10 bases. V was clipped by 1 base and J by 8 bases; unmatched bases: 5. From germline, CDR1 is SGHTA and CDR2 FQGNSA. CDR3 size: 15 residues. Here the CDR3 reads CASSLVSSGSYEQFF. In DNA form, the CDR3 reads TGTGCCAGCAGCTTAGTATCTAGCGGGAGTTATGAGCAGTTCTTC.

This sequence joins TRBV29-1 and TRBJ1-2; 8 bases agree with TRBD1. V lost 4 bases to trimming and J lost 4 bases; unmatched junction nucleotides: 5. Germline V gives CDR1 SQVTM, CDR2 ANQGSEA. The CDR3 covers 13 residues. The CDR3 sequence: CSVGGTGPYGYTF. CDR3 nucleotide sequence: TGCAGCGTTGGAGGGACAGGTCCCTATGGCTACACCTTC.

The rearrangement links TRBV20-1 to TRBJ1-2, with a possible D match to TRBD1 (5 bases). Trimming left V 7 bases short and J 8 bases short, with 14 bases between. Germline CDR1 DFQATT, CDR2 SNEGSKA (reference sequence). The CDR3 runs to 11 residues. The CDR3 nucleotides read TGCAGTGTTTCCAGGGCGGAGGGCTACACCTTC. Translation: CSVSRAEGYTF.

The genes are TRBV5-4 and TRBJ2-5; possibly TRBD2 for D (5 bases). V lost 2 bases, J lost 2 bases, and 7 bases lay in between. CDR3 length: 13 amino acids. Germline CDR1 and CDR2: SGHNT and YYREEE (reference sequence). DNA of the CDR3: TGTGCCAGCAGCTTTTGGGAGCAAGAGACCCAGTACTTC. Translated, it gives CASSFWEQETQYF.

The chain uses TRBV3-1 (or the pseudogene TRBV3-2) and TRBJ2-5; the match to TRBD1 covers 7 bases. From germline, CDR1 is LGHDT and CDR2 YNNKEL (reference sequence). J lost 5 bases, V lost 5 bases, and 8 bases had no gene match. This CDR3 contains 14 residues. The CDR3 DNA reads as TGTGCCAGCAGCAACCGACAGGGAGCGGAGACCCAGTACTTC. It yields the protein CASSNRQGAETQYF.

The chain recombines TRBV7-9 with TRBJ2-7, with 7 bases that match TRBD1. This CDR3 comprises 15 residues. The J segment lost 2 bases and the V segment lost 2 bases, leaving 6 bases of the junction unmatched. Germline assignment: CDR1 SEHNR and CDR2 FQNEAQ (reference sequence). The CDR3 nucleotides are TGTGCCAGCAGCTTATCGGGACAGCGACCCTACGAGCAGTACTTC. Protein: CASSLSGQRPYEQYF.

The J gene is TRBJ2-2, the V gene TRBV10-1, with 9 bases identical to TRBD2. CDR3 length equals 15 residues. The J segment lost 7 bases and the V segment lost 3 bases, leaving 6 bases of the junction unmatched. In germline, CDR1 is WNHNN, CDR2 SYGVQD (reference sequence). This CDR3 is CASSDRTSEVGELFF. CDR3 nucleotide sequence: TGCGCCAGCAGTGACCGGACTAGCGAGGTCGGGGAGCTGTTTTTT.

The chain's CDR3 is CASSFGDSRTEAFF. The CDR3 DNA is TGTGCCAGCAGCTTTGGAGACAGCCGCACTGAAGCTTTCTTT. V is TRBV7-9 and J is TRBJ1-1; possibly TRBD1 for D (5 bases). The CDR3 runs to 14 residues. From germline, CDR1 is SEHNR and CDR2 FQNEAQ (reference sequence). Trimming took off 3 bases at V and 4 bases at J, with 12 bases between the two ends.

The chain recombines TRBV12-3 or TRBV12-4 with TRBJ1-3, with D hard to call. The CDR3 is 13 residues long. The V end lost 2 bases, the J end lost 1 base, and 3 bases lay between the germline ends. This CDR3 reads CASSLTSGNTIYF. CDR3 coding DNA: TGTGCCAGCAGTTTAACTTCTGGAAACACCATATATTTT.

This clone was found many times. V is TRBV7-9 and J is TRBJ2-1; D possibly corresponds to TRBD1 (5 bases). V shed 0 bases and J shed 4 bases, with 10 bases lying between them. The CDR3 has 15 residues. Germline CDR1 SEHNR, CDR2 FQNEAQ (reference sequence). This chain's CDR3 is CASSLAGEIYNEQFF. The CDR3 bases are TGTGCCAGCAGCTTAGCAGGGGAAATATACAATGAGCAGTTCTTC.

This clone was detected only once. J is TRBJ2-1 and V is TRBV5-4; 9 bases align to TRBD1. The junction had 10 bases not matched to a gene; V was cut back by 4 bases and J by 5 bases. The CDR3 has 16 amino acids. Germline CDR1 SGHNT, CDR2 YYREEE (reference sequence). CDR3 in DNA: TGTGCCAGCAGCGCGTCCGGGACAGGGAGCCACAATGAGCAGTTCTTC. Translating gives CASSASGTGSHNEQFF.